This T cell receptor beta chain derives from a study of T cells after yellow fever vaccination. Whole-study context: Each low-cell-number fraction was prepared by means of SMART-Seq v4 Ultra Low Input. Study-level findings and limits: Clonotypes shared by both compartments, CD4 and CD8, made up a small share. Abundant bulk-derived clonotypes could contaminate FACS-sorted repertoires. Though it reached lower strength, the secondary response hit its peak faster, day 5 versus 15.

This clonotype appeared a few times. Its antigen is unknown. TCRdb used MiXCR to reprocess the 5' RACE reads, holding one entry per CDR3 protein. The sample holds about 360,000 distinct CDR3 sequences, roughly 6.2% seen once. Germline V CDR1 and CDR2: MNHEY, SVGEGT. V gave up 7 bases and J gave up 8 bases, with 15 bases separating them. There are 12 residues in the CDR3. The clonotype originates from a man aged 30 to 45 who received the YFV17D yellow fever vaccine. This chain links TRBV6-2 or TRBV6-3 with TRBJ2-7; no reliable D call. The material was PBMCs, obtained 5 days after the yellow fever booster vaccination. In DNA form, the CDR3 reads TGTGCCAGCACTGGGTCCATTTTCAAGCAGTACTTC. It translates to CASTGSIFKQYF.